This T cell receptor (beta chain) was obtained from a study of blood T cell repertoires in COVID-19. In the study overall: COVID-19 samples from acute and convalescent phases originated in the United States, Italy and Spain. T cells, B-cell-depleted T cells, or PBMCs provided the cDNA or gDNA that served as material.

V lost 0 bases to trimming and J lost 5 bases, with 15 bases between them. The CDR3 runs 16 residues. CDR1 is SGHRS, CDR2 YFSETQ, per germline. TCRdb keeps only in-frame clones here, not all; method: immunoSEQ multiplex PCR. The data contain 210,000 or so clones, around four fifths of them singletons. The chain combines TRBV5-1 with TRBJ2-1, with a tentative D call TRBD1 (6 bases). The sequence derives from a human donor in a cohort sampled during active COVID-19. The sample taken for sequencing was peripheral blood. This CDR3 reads CASSLARTAKDNEQFF. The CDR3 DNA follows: TGCGCCAGCAGCTTGGCGAGGACAGCAAAAGACAATGAGCAGTTCTTC.